The present T cell receptor (beta chain) was sequenced within a study of T cells in localized non-small cell lung cancer. About this clone itself: Its antigen is not identified.

Assay used: immunoSEQ multiplex PCR; TCRdb lists only in-frame clones, some missing. The data show about 20,000 clones, about nine tenths seen once. V was shortened by 1 base and J by 2 bases, with 9 bases between the two germline ends. The CDR3 spans 15 residues. Germline V gene sequence: CDR1 MNHEY, CDR2 SMNVEV (reference sequence). Study-wide findings and caveats: Heterogeneity is still possible, as just one tumor region was sequenced. Appearances in adjacent lung were noted for a median about 60 of the top 100 tumor clones. Uninvolved adjacent lung, not tumor, had the highest T cell clonality.

This specimen consisted of PBMCs, obtained before any cancer treatment. This TCR came from a man aged 35 to 70 with stage II squamous cell lung carcinoma. This chain connects TRBV27 to TRBJ1-5; maybe TRBD1 (5 bases). CDR3: CASSLYAGGNQPQHF. The CDR3 nucleotides read TGTGCCAGCAGTTTATATGCGGGGGGCAATCAGCCCCAGCATTTT.